Listed below are T cell receptor beta chains from one sample, sequenced in a study of blood T cell repertoires in COVID-19. Method: immunoSEQ multiplex PCR; TCRdb's copy keeps in-frame clones and lacks some. This table has about 100,000 clones, around 87% appearing once. Sequenced: peripheral blood. The source of these receptors is a woman aged 30 to 39 with acute or convalescent COVID-19. CDR3s include the opening cysteine and the closing phenylalanine or tryptophan. D genes are given only for firm matches. Some rows have no size entry. The others give once, few or many, or a class for an expanded clone.

j_call	v_call	d_call	clone_size	cdr3_nt	cdr3_aa
TRBJ2-7	TRBV5-3	-	-	TGTGCCAGAAGCTTGGCAGGGTCTGGGGACGAGCAGTACTTC	CARSLAGSGDEQYF
TRBJ2-6	TRBV6-5	-	-	TGTGCCAGCAGGGGGGGTGCAACTGGGGCCAACGTCCTGACTTTC	CASRGGATGANVLTF
TRBJ1-6	TRBV28	TRBD1	-	TGTGCCAGCAGTCTACGGACAGGGGCTAATTCACCCCTCCACTTT	CASSLRTGANSPLHF
TRBJ2-3	TRBV5-1	-	once	TGCGCCAGCAGCTTGGTTGAGAGACCAGGTGGCACAGATACGCAGTATTTT	CASSLVERPGGTDTQYF
TRBJ1-6	TRBV7-8	-	few	TGTGCCAGCAGCTTTCCATTAAGAGATTCACCCCTCCACTTT	CASSFPLRDSPLHF
TRBJ2-7	TRBV18	-	-	TGTGCCAGCTCACCGGCGGGACAGATGAATTACGAGCAGTACTTC	CASSPAGQMNYEQYF
TRBJ2-7	TRBV11-2	-	-	TGTGCCAGCAGCTCGACATCAACCTACGAGCAGTACTTC	CASSSTSTYEQYF
TRBJ2-3	TRBV9	TRBD2	-	TGTGCCAGCAGCACCCGACTAGCGGGGGGGCGCGATACGCAGTATTTT	CASSTRLAGGRDTQYF
TRBJ1-2	TRBV11-3	-	-	TGTGCCAGCAGCGCTTCGGAGGGCGGCTATGGCTACACCTTC	CASSASEGGYGYTF
TRBJ2-3	TRBV5-1	TRBD1	-	TGCGCCAGCAGCCAGGACAGGACTGAAGATACGCAGTATTTT	CASSQDRTEDTQYF
TRBJ1-1	TRBV27	-	-	TGTGCCAGCAGTCAAATCAAGACATTAATGAACACTGAAGCTTTCTTT	CASSQIKTLMNTEAFF
TRBJ2-3	TRBV6-5	TRBD1	-	TGTGCCAGCAGGAGACAGGGGCGCACAGATACGCAGTATTTT	CASRRQGRTDTQYF
TRBJ2-2	TRBV9	-	-	TGTGCCAGCAGCGTAGATCAGGGTTGGATAGATCCCGGGGAGCTGTTTTTT	CASSVDQGWIDPGELFF
TRBJ1-2	TRBV2	-	-	TGTGCCAGCAGTGAATCTGACTCCTATGGCTACACCTTC	CASSESDSYGYTF
TRBJ1-1	TRBV7-3	-	-	TGTGCCAGCAGCCTACAGGAGAACACTGAAGCTTTCTTT	CASSLQENTEAFF
TRBJ2-2	TRBV6-5	TRBD1	-	TGTGCCATCGACAGGGGTGAGAGCTTGACCGGGGAGCTGTTTTTT	CAIDRGESLTGELFF
TRBJ1-1	TRBV10-3	-	-	TGTGCCATCAGTGAAGATTATACCGGGAACACTGAAGCTTTCTTT	CAISEDYTGNTEAFF
TRBJ2-7	TRBV27	-	-	TGTGCCAGCAGTTCCGACAGCGATTACGAGCAGTACTTC	CASSSDSDYEQYF
TRBJ2-5	TRBV5-1	-	-	TGCGCCAGCAGCAATCAGGGGCAAGAGACCCAGTACTTC	CASSNQGQETQYF
TRBJ2-1	TRBV9	TRBD2	-	TGTGCCAGCGGGGGACTAGCGGGGACCTTCTCCTACAATGAGCAGTTCTTC	CASGGLAGTFSYNEQFF
TRBJ2-7	TRBV9	TRBD1	-	TGTGCCAGCAGCGGGGGACAGGGAGTAAACGAGCAGTACTTC	CASSGGQGVNEQYF
TRBJ1-1	TRBV29-1	-	-	TGCAGCGCTAAACAGGGTCATGAAGCTTTCTTT	CSAKQGHEAFF
TRBJ1-5	TRBV7-9	-	-	TGTGCCAGCAGCTTGGGCAGAGGGCAGCCCCAGCATTTT	CASSLGRGQPQHF
TRBJ1-3	TRBV5-1	TRBD1	-	TGCGCCAGCAAGGGACAGGGAAACACCATATATTTT	CASKGQGNTIYF
TRBJ2-7	TRBV7-9	-	-	TGTGCCAGCAGCTTAGACTCCGAGGAGCAGTACTTC	CASSLDSEEQYF
TRBJ1-5	TRBV15	-	-	TGTGCCACCAGCAGAGAGGGAGGAGGCAATCAGCCCCAGCATTTT	CATSREGGGNQPQHF
TRBJ1-1	TRBV27	TRBD1	-	TGTGCCAGCAGTTTGGACAGGGCGAACACTGAAGCTTTCTTT	CASSLDRANTEAFF
TRBJ2-1	TRBV12-3/TRBV12-4	-	-	TGTGCCAGCTATGCCTCGAGCTGGGAGCAGTTCTTC	CASYASSWEQFF
TRBJ1-6	TRBV2	-	-	TGTGCCAGCAGTTTGGACAGTGCTGATAATTCACCCCTCCACTTT	CASSLDSADNSPLHF